This entry is about one T cell receptor (beta chain). This entry belongs to a study of blood T cell repertoires in COVID-19. Original analysis: It was from reference gene primer amplification that nucleated cell counts were estimated. Libraries were prepared by immunoSEQ multiplex PCR; TCRdb keeps only in-frame clonotypes and omits some of them. V, J and clone size were drawn from that table, and D and trimming were deduced from the DNA. Altogether about 170,000 clones are present, approximately 80% being singletons, with the ten largest covering roughly 9.5%. In germline, CDR1 is SGHTA, CDR2 FQGNSA. V lost 1 base to trimming and J lost 8 bases; unmatched junction nucleotides: 7. CDR3 length: 14 residues.

The sequenced material came from peripheral blood. This receptor was taken from a woman of 80 years or more with active or convalescent COVID-19. The chain employs TRBV7-2 and TRBJ1-2; 7 bases agree with TRBD1. Here the CDR3 reads CASSLEDRPGGYTF. CDR3 sequence (DNA): TGTGCCAGCAGCTTAGAGGACAGGCCAGGAGGCTACACCTTC. Looking up the rest from reference TRBV7-2 and TRBJ1-2 gives the full variable domain: GAGVSQSPSNKVTEKGKDVELRCDPISGHTALYWYRQSLGQGLEFLIYFQGNSAPDKSGLPSDRFSAERTGGSVSTLTIQRTQQEDSAVYLCASSLEDRPGGYTFGSGTRLTVV.